This T cell receptor (beta chain) stems from a study of blood T cell repertoires in COVID-19. At the level of the study: The United States, Italy and Spain supplied acute and convalescent COVID-19 samples.

TCRdb's copy holds only in-frame clones and misses some; the assay was immunoSEQ multiplex PCR. The sample yields tens of thousands of clones, approximately 82% seen once. This CDR3 has 16 amino acids. J lost 8 bases, V lost 3 bases, and 11 bases had no gene match. Per the germline V gene, CDR1 is KGHDR and CDR2 is SFDVKD. This clonotype was obtained from a man in his 60s with acute or convalescent COVID-19. Sequencing was done on a sample of peripheral blood. The V call is TRBV24-1, the J call TRBJ2-1; 8 bases line up with TRBD1. CDR3 loop: CATSDRTGTGIDEQFF. In DNA form, the CDR3 reads TGTGCCACCAGTGATCGTACCGGGACAGGTATCGATGAGCAGTTCTTC.